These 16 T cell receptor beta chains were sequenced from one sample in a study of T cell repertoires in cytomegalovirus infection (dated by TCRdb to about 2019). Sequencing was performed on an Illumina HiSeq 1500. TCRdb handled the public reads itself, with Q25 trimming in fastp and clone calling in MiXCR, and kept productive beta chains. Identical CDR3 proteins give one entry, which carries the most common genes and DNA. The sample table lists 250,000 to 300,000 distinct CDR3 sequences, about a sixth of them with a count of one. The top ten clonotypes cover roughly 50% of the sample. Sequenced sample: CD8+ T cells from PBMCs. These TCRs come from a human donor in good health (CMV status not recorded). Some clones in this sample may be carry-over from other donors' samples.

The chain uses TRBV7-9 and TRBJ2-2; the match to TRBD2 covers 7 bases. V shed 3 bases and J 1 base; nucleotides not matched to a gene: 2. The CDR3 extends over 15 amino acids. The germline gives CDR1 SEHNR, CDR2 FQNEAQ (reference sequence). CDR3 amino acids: CASSFLAVNTGELFF. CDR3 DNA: TGTGCCAGCAGCTTCCTAGCGGTGAACACCGGGGAGCTGTTTTTT.

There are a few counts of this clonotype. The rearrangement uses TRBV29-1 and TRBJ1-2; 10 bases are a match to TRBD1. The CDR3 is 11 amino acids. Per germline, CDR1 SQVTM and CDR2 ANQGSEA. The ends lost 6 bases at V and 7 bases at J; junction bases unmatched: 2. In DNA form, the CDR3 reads TGCAGCGTAGGACAGGGGGGTGGCTACACCTTC. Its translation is CSVGQGGGYTF.

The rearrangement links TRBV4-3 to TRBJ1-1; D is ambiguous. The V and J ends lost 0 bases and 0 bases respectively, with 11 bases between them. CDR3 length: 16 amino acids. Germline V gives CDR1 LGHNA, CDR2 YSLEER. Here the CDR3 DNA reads TGCGCCAGCAGCCAAGACCCGCCCGGCATGAACACTGAAGCTTTCTTT. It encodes CASSQDPPGMNTEAFF.

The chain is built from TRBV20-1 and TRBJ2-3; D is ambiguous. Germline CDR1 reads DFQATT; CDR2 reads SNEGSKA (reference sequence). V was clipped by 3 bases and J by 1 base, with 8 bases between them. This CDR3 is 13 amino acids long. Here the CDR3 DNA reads TGCAGTGCTAGTTACGGAGGCACAGATACGCAGTATTTT. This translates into CSASYGGTDTQYF.

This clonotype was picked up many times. CDR3 coding DNA: TGTGCCAGCAGCTCCCCCCGGGACCAATCCTACGAGCAGTACTTC. It specifies CASSSPRDQSYEQYF. The chain links TRBV7-9 to TRBJ2-7; the D call may be TRBD1 or TRBD2 (5 bases each). V was cut by 4 bases and J by 1 base, with 14 bases left in between. Per germline, CDR1 SEHNR and CDR2 FQNEAQ (reference sequence). The CDR3 is 15 amino acids. Full variable domain (missing parts from reference TRBV7-9 and TRBJ2-7): DTGVSQNPRHKITKRGQNVTFRCDPISEHNRLYWYRQTLGQGPEFLTYFQNEAQLEKSRLLSDRFSAERPKGSFSTLEIQRTEQGDSAMYLCASSSPRDQSYEQYFGPGTRLTVT.

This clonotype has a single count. CDR3 in amino acids: CSAREESLSSYNEQFF. CDR3 DNA: TGCAGTGCTAGAGAAGAAAGCCTAAGCTCCTACAATGAGCAGTTCTTC. This chain connects TRBV20-1 to TRBJ2-1, with no clear D. Per the germline V gene, CDR1 is DFQATT and CDR2 is SNEGSKA (reference sequence). V was clipped by 0 bases and J by 0 bases, with 12 bases between them. The CDR3 length is 16 residues.

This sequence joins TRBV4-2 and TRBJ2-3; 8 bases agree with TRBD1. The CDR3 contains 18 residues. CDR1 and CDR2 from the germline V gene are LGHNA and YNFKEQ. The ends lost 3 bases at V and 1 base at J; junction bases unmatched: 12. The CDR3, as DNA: TGTGCCAGCAGCCAGGGACAGGATTCTCCCCCCCGCACAGATACGCAGTATTTT. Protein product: CASSQGQDSPPRTDTQYF.

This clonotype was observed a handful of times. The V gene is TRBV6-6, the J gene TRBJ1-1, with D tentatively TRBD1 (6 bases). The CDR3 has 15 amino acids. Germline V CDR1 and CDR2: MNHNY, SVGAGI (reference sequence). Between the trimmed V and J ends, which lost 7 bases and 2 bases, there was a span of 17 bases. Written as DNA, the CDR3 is TGTGCCAGCAATCAAGGACAGACGATTAACACTGAAGCTTTCTTT. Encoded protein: CASNQGQTINTEAFF.

CDR3 amino acids: CASSDWRVGPEGETQYF. CDR3 nucleotide sequence: TGCGCCAGCAGTGACTGGAGGGTAGGGCCCGAAGGAGAGACCCAGTACTTC. This sequence joins TRBV10-2 and TRBJ2-5, with D maybe TRBD2 (6 bases). The CDR3 spans 17 residues. Germline V lookup: CDR1 WSHSY, CDR2 SAAADI. The V end lost 3 bases, the J end lost 4 bases, and 21 bases lay between the germline ends.

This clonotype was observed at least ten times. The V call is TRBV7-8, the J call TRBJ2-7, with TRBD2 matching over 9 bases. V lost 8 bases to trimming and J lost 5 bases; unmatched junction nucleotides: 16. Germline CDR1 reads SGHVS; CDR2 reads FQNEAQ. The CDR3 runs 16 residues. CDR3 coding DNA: TGTGCCAGCTCCAAACCCATCCTAGCGGGGTTCCACGAGCAGTACTTC. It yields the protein CASSKPILAGFHEQYF.

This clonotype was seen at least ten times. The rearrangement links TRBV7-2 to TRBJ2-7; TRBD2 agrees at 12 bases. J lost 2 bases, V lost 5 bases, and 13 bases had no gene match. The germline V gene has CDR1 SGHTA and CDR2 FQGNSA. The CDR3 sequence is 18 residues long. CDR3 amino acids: CASSPGLAGGPGTYEQYF. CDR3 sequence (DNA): TGTGCCAGCAGCCCGGGCCTAGCGGGGGGGCCGGGGACCTACGAGCAGTACTTC. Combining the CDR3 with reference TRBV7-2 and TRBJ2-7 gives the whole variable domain GAGVSQSPSNKVTEKGKDVELRCDPISGHTALYWYRQSLGQGLEFLIYFQGNSAPDKSGLPSDRFSAERTGGSVSTLTIQRTQQEDSAVYLCASSPGLAGGPGTYEQYFGPGTRLTVT.

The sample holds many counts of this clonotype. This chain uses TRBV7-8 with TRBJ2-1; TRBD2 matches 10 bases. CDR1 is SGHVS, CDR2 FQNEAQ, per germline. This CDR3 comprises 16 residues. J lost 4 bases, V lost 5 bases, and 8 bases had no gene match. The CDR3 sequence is CASSRQLAGIYNEQFF. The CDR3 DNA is TGTGCCAGCAGCCGCCAACTAGCGGGAATTTACAATGAGCAGTTCTTC.

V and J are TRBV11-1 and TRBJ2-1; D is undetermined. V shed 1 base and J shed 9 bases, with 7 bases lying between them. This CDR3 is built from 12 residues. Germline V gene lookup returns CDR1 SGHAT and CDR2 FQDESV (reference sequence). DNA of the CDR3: TGTGCCAGCAGCTTAGACAGCCCTGAGCAGTTCTTC. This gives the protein CASSLDSPEQFF.

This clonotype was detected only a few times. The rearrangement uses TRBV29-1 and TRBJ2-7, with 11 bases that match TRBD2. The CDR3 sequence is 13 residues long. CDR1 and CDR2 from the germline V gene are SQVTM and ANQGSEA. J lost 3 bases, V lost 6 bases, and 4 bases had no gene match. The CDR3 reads CSVHTSGGYEQYF. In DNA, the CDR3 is TGCAGCGTCCATACTAGCGGGGGCTACGAGCAGTACTTC.

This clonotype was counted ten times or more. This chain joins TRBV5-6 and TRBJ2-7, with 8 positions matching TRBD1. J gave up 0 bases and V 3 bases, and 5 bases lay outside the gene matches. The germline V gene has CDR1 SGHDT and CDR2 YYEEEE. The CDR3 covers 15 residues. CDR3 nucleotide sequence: TGTGCCAGCAGCTCAGGACAGGGCTTCTCCTACGAGCAGTACTTC. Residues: CASSSGQGFSYEQYF.

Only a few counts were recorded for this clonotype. As DNA, the CDR3 is TGTGCCAGCAGTACTTACCCTGACAGGGGGCCACCTAACGAGCAGTACTTC. Translated: CASSTYPDRGPPNEQYF. The chain has TRBV6-1 and TRBJ2-7, with 10 bases fitting TRBD1. CDR1 MNHNS and CDR2 SASEGT come from the germline V gene. The CDR3 sequence is 17 residues long. Unmatched junction bases numbered 15, after V lost 5 bases and J lost 5 bases.